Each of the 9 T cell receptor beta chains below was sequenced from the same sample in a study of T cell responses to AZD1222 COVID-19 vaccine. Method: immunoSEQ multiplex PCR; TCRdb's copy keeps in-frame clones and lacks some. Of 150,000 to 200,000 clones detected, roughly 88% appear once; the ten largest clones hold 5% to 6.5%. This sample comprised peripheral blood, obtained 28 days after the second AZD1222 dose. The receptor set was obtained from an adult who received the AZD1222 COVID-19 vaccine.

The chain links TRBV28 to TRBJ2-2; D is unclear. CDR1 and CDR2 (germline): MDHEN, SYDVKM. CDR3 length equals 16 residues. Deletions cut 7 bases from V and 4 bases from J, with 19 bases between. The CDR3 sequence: CASTPLGSSGTGELFF. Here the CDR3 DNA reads TGTGCCAGCACCCCCCTCGGGTCATCCGGCACCGGGGAGCTGTTTTTT.

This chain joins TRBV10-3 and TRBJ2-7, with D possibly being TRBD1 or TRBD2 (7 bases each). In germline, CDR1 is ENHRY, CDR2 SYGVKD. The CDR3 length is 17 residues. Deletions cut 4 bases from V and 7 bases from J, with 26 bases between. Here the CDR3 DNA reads TGTGCCATCAGTGGGAGGCTAATAGGGCCAGGGGGGGGAGAGCAGTACTTC. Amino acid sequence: CAISGRLIGPGGGEQYF.

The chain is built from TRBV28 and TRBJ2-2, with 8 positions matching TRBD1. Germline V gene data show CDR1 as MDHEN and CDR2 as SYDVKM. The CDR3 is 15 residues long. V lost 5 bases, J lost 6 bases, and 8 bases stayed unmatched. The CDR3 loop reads CASSQPGQVPGELFF. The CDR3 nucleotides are TGTGCCAGCAGTCAGCCGGGACAGGTTCCCGGGGAGCTGTTTTTT. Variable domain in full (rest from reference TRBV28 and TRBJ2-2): DVKVTQSSRYLVKRTGEKVFLECVQDMDHENMFWYRQDPGLGLRLIYFSYDVKMKEKGDIPEGYSVSREKKERFSLILESASTNQTSMYLCASSQPGQVPGELFFGEGSRLTVL.

This chain's CDR3 is CASSLQGASYNEQFF. CDR3 coding DNA: TGTGCCAGCAGCTTACAGGGGGCCTCCTACAATGAGCAGTTCTTC. V usage is TRBV11-2 and J usage is TRBJ2-1; TRBD1 agrees at 8 bases. The CDR3 is made up of 15 amino acids. V shed 2 bases and J 0 bases; nucleotides not matched to a gene: 0. The V gene's germline CDR1 is SGHAT and CDR2 FQNNGV. Variable domain in full (rest from reference TRBV11-2 and TRBJ2-1): EAGVAQSPRYKIIEKRQSVAFWCNPISGHATLYWYQQILGQGPKLLIQFQNNGVVDDSQLPKDRFSAERLKGVDSTLKIQPAKLEDSAVYLCASSLQGASYNEQFFGPGTRLTVL.

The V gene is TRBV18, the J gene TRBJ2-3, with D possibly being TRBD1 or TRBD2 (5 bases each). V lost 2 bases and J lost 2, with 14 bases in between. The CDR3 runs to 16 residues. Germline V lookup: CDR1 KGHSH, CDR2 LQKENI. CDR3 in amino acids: CASSPGQGGITDTQYF. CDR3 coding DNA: TGTGCCAGCTCACCAGGACAAGGAGGTATCACAGATACGCAGTATTTT. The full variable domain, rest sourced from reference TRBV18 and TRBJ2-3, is NAGVMQNPRHLVRRRGQEARLRCSPMKGHSHVYWYRQLPEEGLKFMVYLQKENIIDESGMPKERFSAEFPKEGPSILRIQQVVRGDSAAYFCASSPGQGGITDTQYFGPGTRLTVL.

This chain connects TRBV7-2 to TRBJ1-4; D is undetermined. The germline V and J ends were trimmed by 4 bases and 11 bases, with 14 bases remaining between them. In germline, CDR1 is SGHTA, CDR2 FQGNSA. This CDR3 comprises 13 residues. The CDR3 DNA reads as TGTGCCAGCAGCTCTGCCACCTTGGGGAAACTGTTTTTT. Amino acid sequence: CASSSATLGKLFF.

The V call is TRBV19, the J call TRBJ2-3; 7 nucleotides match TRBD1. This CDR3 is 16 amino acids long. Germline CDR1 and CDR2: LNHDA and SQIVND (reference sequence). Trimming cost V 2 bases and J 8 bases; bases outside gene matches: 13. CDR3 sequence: CASSISRDSGEGTQYF. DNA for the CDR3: TGTGCCAGTAGTATAAGCCGGGACAGCGGAGAGGGTACGCAGTATTTT. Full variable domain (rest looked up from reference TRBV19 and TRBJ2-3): DGGITQSPKYLFRKEGQNVTLSCEQNLNHDAMYWYRQDPGQGLRLIYYSQIVNDFQKGDIAEGYSVSREKKESFPLTVTSAQKNPTAFYLCASSISRDSGEGTQYFGPGTRLTVL.

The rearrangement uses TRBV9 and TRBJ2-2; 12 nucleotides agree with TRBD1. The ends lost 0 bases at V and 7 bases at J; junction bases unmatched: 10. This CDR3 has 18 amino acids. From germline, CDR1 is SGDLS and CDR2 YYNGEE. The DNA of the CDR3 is TGTGCCAGCAGCGTAGATTTCGGGGACAGGGGGCGCAGCGGGGAGCTGTTTTTT. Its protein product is CASSVDFGDRGRSGELFF. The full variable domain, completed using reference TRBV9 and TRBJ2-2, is DSGVTQTPKHLITATGQRVTLRCSPRSGDLSVYWYQQSLDQGLQFLIQYYNGEERAKGNILERFSAQQFPDLHSELNLSSLELGDSALYFCASSVDFGDRGRSGELFFGEGSRLTVL.

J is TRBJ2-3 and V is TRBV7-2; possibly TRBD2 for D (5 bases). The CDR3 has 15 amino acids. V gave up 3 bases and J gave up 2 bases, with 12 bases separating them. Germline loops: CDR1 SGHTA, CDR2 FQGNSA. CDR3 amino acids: CASSLRRTYTDTQYF. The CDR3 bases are TGTGCCAGCAGCTTGAGGAGGACCTACACAGATACGCAGTATTTT.